Reported below is one T cell receptor beta chain. Its antigen is unidentified. The junction departs from germline at one end; a sequencing error may be responsible. This entry belongs to a study of OX40 agonist ivuxolimab in advanced cancers. As for the study in general: The dose-escalation group included hepatocellular carcinoma, melanoma, renal cell carcinoma and head and neck cancer. Study-wide points: Some of the lowest clonal expansion was seen in partial responders at 0.1-3.0 mg/kg.

The CDR3 runs 12 residues. Germline V gene sequence: CDR1 MNHEY, CDR2 SVGAGI. Collection of blood occurred at baseline, at cycle 4 day 1, and at cycle 7 day 1. Using immunoSEQ multiplex PCR, the repertoire was profiled, and TCRdb retains in-frame clones only, with some absent. The table has tens of thousands of clones, 80% to 90% seen once. Source: CD4+ or CD8+ T cells sorted from blood, taken in a trial of the OX40 agonist ivuxolimab. J is TRBJ2-7 and V is TRBV6-5, with D unresolved. This receptor was obtained from an adult with an advanced solid tumor such as melanoma, head and neck, liver or kidney cancer. CDR3 amino acids: CASSHSIIGLSF. Here the CDR3 DNA reads TGTGCCAGCAGCCATTCAATCATCGGGCTAAGCTTC.